One sample yielded the 20 T cell receptor beta chains listed below, sequenced in a study of beta chain features in type 1 diabetes. Sequenced material consisted of expressed TCRB transcripts (all of the isolated RNA was reverse transcribed). Clones were read by immunoSEQ multiplex PCR, and TCRdb kept only the in-frame ones, dropping some. This table holds about 330,000 clones, 11% found once. Sequencing input: naive CD4+ T cells from blood. These receptors all come from a woman between 25 and 40 years old in good health.

This clone was counted only a few times. This chain uses TRBV20-1 with TRBJ2-1; no reliable D call. CDR3 length: 11 amino acids. V dropped 3 bases and J dropped 9 bases, with 9 bases sitting between them. Looked up from germline, CDR1 is DFQATT and CDR2 is SNEGSKA (reference sequence). CDR3 bases: TGCAGTGCTAGTTGGGCCGGTGAGCAGTTCTTC. It is translated as CSASWAGEQFF.

This clone occurred a few times. The chain couples TRBV28 to TRBJ2-3; 9 positions match TRBD1. CDR3 size: 16 residues. Germline V gene sequence: CDR1 MDHEN, CDR2 SYDVKM. J was trimmed by 1 base and V by 5 bases; bases with no gene match: 7. CDR3 sequence: CASSHHRGRGTDTQYF. CDR3 in DNA: TGTGCCAGCAGTCACCACAGGGGGCGCGGCACAGATACGCAGTATTTT.

The chain links TRBV9 to TRBJ2-2, with 7 bases matching TRBD1. V gave up 3 bases and J gave up 1 base; unmatched junction bases: 3. Germline V gives CDR1 SGDLS, CDR2 YYNGEE. This CDR3 has 15 amino acids. CDR3 DNA sequence: TGTGCCAGCAGCGAGACAGGGCAGAACACCGGGGAGCTGTTTTTT. This gives the protein CASSETGQNTGELFF.

This clone was counted only a few times. The genes are TRBV18 and TRBJ2-1, with 8 bases that match TRBD2. CDR3 size: 15 residues. Per germline, CDR1 KGHSH and CDR2 LQKENI. With 2 bases clipped from V and 7 bases from J, the junction kept 7 bases outside the gene matches. This chain's CDR3 is CASSPTGTRVNEQFF. CDR3 coding DNA: TGTGCCAGCTCACCAACTGGGACTAGAGTAAATGAGCAGTTCTTC.

The CDR3 DNA reads TGTGCCAGCAGCTTATCAGGGACTAGCGCGGGCACAGATACGCAGTATTTT. It is translated as CASSLSGTSAGTDTQYF. V is TRBV7-2 and J is TRBJ2-3, with 10 positions matching TRBD2. There are 17 residues in the CDR3. CDR1 is SGHTA and CDR2 is FQGNSA in the germline V gene. V shed 2 bases and J 1 base; nucleotides not matched to a gene: 6.

The rearrangement joins TRBV7-9 to TRBJ2-3; TRBD1 matches 7 bases. CDR3 length equals 15 residues. From germline, CDR1 is SEHNR and CDR2 FQNEAQ (reference sequence). The ends lost 5 bases at V and 2 bases at J; junction bases unmatched: 7. The chain's CDR3 is CASSAGDSPTDTQYF. Written as DNA, the CDR3 is TGTGCCAGCAGCGCCGGGGACAGTCCCACAGATACGCAGTATTTT.

The table lists this clone with a few counts. Other DNA sequences in this sample translate to the same CDR3. The rearrangement links TRBV28 to TRBJ2-3; the D is unclear. Germline V lookup: CDR1 MDHEN, CDR2 SYDVKM. V was trimmed by 7 bases and J by 0 bases, leaving 5 bases between them. This CDR3 has 12 residues. In DNA form, the CDR3 reads TGTGCCAGCACTACTAGCACAGATACGCAGTATTTT. This gives the protein CASTTSTDTQYF.

This chain joins TRBV9 and TRBJ2-1; 9 bases match TRBD2. CDR1 and CDR2 from the germline V gene are SGDLS and YYNGEE. The CDR3 totals 14 residues. The V and J ends lost 3 bases and 3 bases, in that order; junction bases with no gene match: 1. The CDR3 protein is CASSASGNYNEQFF. As DNA, the CDR3 is TGTGCCAGCAGCGCTAGCGGGAACTACAATGAGCAGTTCTTC.

The chain joins TRBV7-9 to TRBJ2-1; 9 nucleotides line up with TRBD2. There are 15 residues in the CDR3. Germline CDR1 reads SEHNR; CDR2 reads FQNEAQ (reference sequence). V gave up 1 base and J gave up 6 bases; unmatched junction bases: 4. The CDR3 bases are TGTGCCAGCAGCTTAGTAGCGGGAGTGGGCAATGAGCAGTTCTTC. Translated, it gives CASSLVAGVGNEQFF.

The chain couples TRBV6-5 to TRBJ2-3; D not certain. V was shortened by 5 bases and J by 3 bases, with 6 bases between the two germline ends. Germline lookup yields CDR1 MNHEY and CDR2 SVGAGI. The CDR3 runs to 12 residues. As DNA, the CDR3 is TGTGCCAGCAGTACAACGACAGATACGCAGTATTTT. Residues: CASSTTTDTQYF.

The chain has TRBV5-1 and TRBJ1-1, with 7 bases that match TRBD1. The V gene end was trimmed by 4 bases and the J gene end by 1 base; junction bases not matched to a gene: 10. This CDR3 region has 16 residues. Germline V gene lookup returns CDR1 SGHRS and CDR2 YFSETQ. The CDR3 DNA sequence: TGCGCCAGCAGCCTACATTCCGGGACAGCGAACACTGAAGCTTTCTTT. This encodes CASSLHSGTANTEAFF.

Only a few counts were recorded for this clone. The gene calls are TRBV9 and TRBJ2-2; maybe TRBD2 (5 bases). V lost 4 bases to trimming and J lost 4 bases, with 8 bases between them. CDR1 and CDR2 from the germline V gene are SGDLS and YYNGEE. The CDR3 contains 13 residues. In nucleotides, the CDR3 is TGTGCCAGCAGCCCGGGGAGCACCGGGGAGCTGTTTTTT. The encoded protein is CASSPGSTGELFF.

Only a few counts were recorded for this clone. This sequence joins TRBV28 and TRBJ2-7; D is ambiguous. The CDR3 loop spans 12 amino acids. Trimming removed 2 bases from V and 3 bases from J, with 5 bases in between. The germline CDR1 and CDR2 sequences are MDHEN and SYDVKM. The CDR3 region has the DNA TGTGCCAGCAGTTTAGTCAACTACGAGCAGTACTTC. As protein: CASSLVNYEQYF.

This clone was counted between two and nine times. V usage is TRBV18 and J usage is TRBJ1-5, with TRBD1 identical over 12 bases. Germline CDR1 KGHSH, CDR2 LQKENI. The CDR3 extends over 15 amino acids. With 4 bases clipped from V and 5 bases from J, the junction kept 3 bases outside the gene matches. CDR3 nucleotides: TGTGCCAGCTCACGGGACAGGGGGCAAGATCAGCCCCAGCATTTT. This gives the protein CASSRDRGQDQPQHF.

This clone was seen a few times. Because the CDR3's place on the DNA is in doubt, the DNA is left out and the CDR3 is given as listed by TCRdb. CDR3 residues: CASSPGTVMKNCFF. V and J are TRBV23-1 and TRBJ1-4; the D call in the table, TRBD1, was not verified against the DNA. TRBV23-1 is marked as an open reading frame, function uncertain. Ends included, the CDR3 has 14 residues.

The rearrangement joins TRBV10-3 to TRBJ2-6, with D possibly TRBD1 on 6 matching bases. Trimming stripped 2 bases from V and 2 bases from J, with 10 bases between. The CDR3 contains 16 residues. Germline V gives CDR1 ENHRY, CDR2 SYGVKD. CDR3 in amino acids: CAISEPQGPGANVLTF. The CDR3 DNA follows: TGTGCCATCAGTGAGCCACAGGGCCCTGGGGCCAACGTCCTGACTTTC.

The table lists this clone with a few counts. The gene calls are TRBV30 and TRBJ2-7; 7 nucleotides line up with TRBD2. Trimming took 2 bases from V and 0 from J; bases not matched to a gene: 4. The germline V gene has CDR1 GTSNPN and CDR2 SVGIG (reference sequence). This CDR3 is built from 14 residues. This CDR3 reads CAWSRGSLSYEQYF. CDR3 DNA: TGTGCCTGGAGTCGCGGGAGTCTCTCCTACGAGCAGTACTTC.

V and J are TRBV6-1 and TRBJ2-3; 9 nucleotides align to TRBD2. The germline CDR1 and CDR2 sequences are MNHNS and SASEGT. Trimming cost V 5 bases and J 1 base; bases outside gene matches: 1. This CDR3 is 14 amino acids long. The CDR3 spells CASSKREGTDTQYF. The CDR3 DNA is TGTGCCAGCAGTAAGCGGGAGGGCACAGATACGCAGTATTTT.

This clone was seen a few times. Different DNA sequences within this sample yield the same CDR3. The chain combines TRBV30 with TRBJ2-7; weak D call: TRBD2 (6 bases). V was shortened by 3 bases and J by 2 bases, with 8 bases between the two germline ends. This CDR3 spans 12 amino acids. CDR1 and CDR2 from the germline V gene are GTSNPN and SVGIG (reference sequence). The CDR3 nucleotides are TGTGCCTGGAGCGCGGGGACCTACGAGCAGTACTTC. This translates into CAWSAGTYEQYF.

The CDR3 DNA is TGTGCCAGCAGCGCACAAATACCCAGGGAGGACACTGAAGCTTTCTTT. Protein product: CASSAQIPREDTEAFF. V and J are TRBV7-3 and TRBJ1-1; tentative D call: TRBD1 (5 bases). The CDR3 is made up of 16 amino acids. Germline V gives CDR1 SGHTA, CDR2 FQGTGA. V was trimmed by 5 bases and J by 3 bases, leaving 19 bases between them.